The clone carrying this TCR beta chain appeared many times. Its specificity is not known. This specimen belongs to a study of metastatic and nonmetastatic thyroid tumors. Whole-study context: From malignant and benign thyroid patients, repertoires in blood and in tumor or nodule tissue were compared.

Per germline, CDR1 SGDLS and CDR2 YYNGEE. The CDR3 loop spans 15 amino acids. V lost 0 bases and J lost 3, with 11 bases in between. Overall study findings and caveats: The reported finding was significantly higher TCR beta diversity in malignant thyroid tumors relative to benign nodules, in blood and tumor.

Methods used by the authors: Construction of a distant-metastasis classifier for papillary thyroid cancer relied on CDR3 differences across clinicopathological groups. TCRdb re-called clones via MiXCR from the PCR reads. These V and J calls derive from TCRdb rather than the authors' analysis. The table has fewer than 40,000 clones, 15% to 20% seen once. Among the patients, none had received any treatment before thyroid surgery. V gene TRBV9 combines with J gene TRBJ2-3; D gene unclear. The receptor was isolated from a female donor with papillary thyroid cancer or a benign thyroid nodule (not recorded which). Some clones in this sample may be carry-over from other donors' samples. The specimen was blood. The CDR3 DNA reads TGTGCCAGCAGCGTAGCAGGAGAAGTAACAGATACGCAGTATTTT. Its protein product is CASSVAGEVTDTQYF.